This note documents a single T cell receptor beta chain sequence. This sample is part of a study of shared clonotypes between healthy human individuals. TCRdb's copy holds only in-frame clones and misses some; the assay was immunoSEQ multiplex PCR. The sample has about 2.3 million clones; 85% to 95% are singletons. This CDR3 is 15 amino acids long. With 7 bases clipped from V and 4 bases from J, the junction kept 13 bases outside the gene matches. Looked up from germline, CDR1 is MNHNY and CDR2 is SVGAGI (reference sequence). The rearrangement uses TRBV6-6 and TRBJ2-7; 7 bases match TRBD1. This receptor was taken from a man aged 18 to 30 in good health. Some clones in this sample may be carry-over from other donors' samples. The sequenced material came from naive CD4+ T cells from PBMCs. The subset here: CD45RA+ positively selected. The CDR3 nucleotides read TGTGCCAGCAAGGGCGTTACAGGGGATCGATACGAGCAGTACTTC. Its protein is CASKGVTGDRYEQYF.